What follows is one T cell receptor beta chain and its context. This record comes from a study of T cell changes during pregnancy in multiple sclerosis. Measured with immunoSEQ multiplex PCR; TCRdb has only the in-frame clones, and not every one. In the table there are about 50,000 clones, approximately 90% of which are singletons. The TCR originated in a female donor with multiple sclerosis, enrolled in a pregnancy study. Sequences were derived from CD4+ T cells from peripheral blood mononuclear cells, sampled after pregnancy.

CDR3 DNA: TGCAGCGTTGAAACGGGAGTCGTAAATGAGCAGTTCTTC. Protein: CSVETGVVNEQFF. The chain has TRBV29-1 and TRBJ2-1; possibly TRBD2 for D (6 bases). The CDR3 is 13 amino acids. Germline lookup yields CDR1 SQVTM and CDR2 ANQGSEA. Trimming took 2 bases from V and 7 from J, leaving 12 bases between them.